This is a list of T cell receptor beta chains from one sample in a study of shared clonotypes between healthy human individuals. TCRdb's table, derived via immunoSEQ multiplex PCR, lists solely in-frame clones and lacks some. The sample lists some 2,500,000 clones, around 90% occurring once. The sequencing input was naive CD4+ T cells from PBMCs. These TCRs come from a man between 18 and 29 years old in good health. Some clones in this sample may be carry-over from other donors' samples. CDR3s include the opening cysteine and the closing phenylalanine or tryptophan. The D gene is left open where the match is weak. Expanded clones get a size class; other rows say once, few or many, or leave the size out.

D gene: NA; V gene: TRBV7-2; J gene: TRBJ2-2; clone size: NA; CDR3 protein: CASSAWIWGELFF; CDR3 DNA: TGCGCCAGCAGCGCATGGATTTGGGGGGAGCTGTTTTTT
D gene: NA; V gene: TRBV28; J gene: TRBJ2-3; clone size: once; CDR3 protein: CASSSYGFTDTQYF; CDR3 DNA: TGTGCCAGCAGCAGCTATGGTTTCACAGATACGCAGTATTTT
D gene: NA; V gene: TRBV28; J gene: TRBJ1-5; clone size: NA; CDR3 protein: CASSGYSNQPQHF; CDR3 DNA: TGTGCCAGCAGCGGTTATAGCAATCAGCCCCAGCATTTT
D gene: TRBD1; V gene: TRBV6-6; J gene: TRBJ1-2; clone size: NA; CDR3 protein: CASSYSSGRQGYGYTF; CDR3 DNA: TGTGCCAGCAGTTACTCGAGCGGGCGACAGGGTTATGGCTACACCTTC
D gene: NA; V gene: TRBV28; J gene: TRBJ2-1; clone size: NA; CDR3 protein: CASSLRRGSYNEQFF; CDR3 DNA: TGTGCCAGCTCTTTACGGCGAGGCTCCTACAATGAGCAGTTCTTC
D gene: NA; V gene: TRBV19; J gene: TRBJ1-1; clone size: NA; CDR3 protein: CASSMAWPTEAFF; CDR3 DNA: TGTGCCAGTAGTATGGCGTGGCCCACTGAAGCTTTCTTT
D gene: NA; V gene: TRBV29-1; J gene: TRBJ2-7; clone size: NA; CDR3 protein: CSVTSPYEQYF; CDR3 DNA: TGCAGCGTCACGAGTCCCTACGAGCAGTACTTC
D gene: TRBD1; V gene: TRBV7-8; J gene: TRBJ1-3; clone size: NA; CDR3 protein: CASSSRGQDGNTIYF; CDR3 DNA: TGTGCCAGCAGCTCGAGGGGACAGGACGGAAACACCATATATTTT
D gene: NA; V gene: TRBV5-1; J gene: TRBJ1-2; clone size: NA; CDR3 protein: CASSSSGYYGYTF; CDR3 DNA: TGCGCCAGCAGCTCTTCAGGGTACTATGGCTACACCTTC
D gene: TRBD1; V gene: TRBV30; J gene: TRBJ2-7; clone size: NA; CDR3 protein: CAWRVTGGTYEQYF; CDR3 DNA: TGTGCCTGGAGGGTGACAGGGGGGACCTACGAGCAGTACTTC
D gene: TRBD1; V gene: TRBV7-2; J gene: TRBJ2-3; clone size: NA; CDR3 protein: CASSLMGQGTDTQYF; CDR3 DNA: TGTGCCAGCAGCTTAATGGGACAGGGGACAGATACGCAGTATTTT
D gene: NA; V gene: TRBV5-6; J gene: TRBJ2-2; clone size: NA; CDR3 protein: CASSLYSGQNTGELFF; CDR3 DNA: TGTGCCAGCAGCCTCTACTCGGGACAGAACACCGGGGAGCTGTTTTTT
D gene: TRBD1; V gene: TRBV28; J gene: TRBJ2-7; clone size: NA; CDR3 protein: CASSLSRAGGSEQYF; CDR3 DNA: TGTGCCAGCAGTTTAAGTAGGGCAGGGGGCAGCGAGCAGTACTTC
D gene: TRBD1; V gene: TRBV19; J gene: TRBJ1-5; clone size: NA; CDR3 protein: CASSADRSNQPQHF; CDR3 DNA: TGTGCCAGTAGTGCGGACAGGTCCAATCAGCCCCAGCATTTT
D gene: TRBD1; V gene: TRBV28; J gene: TRBJ1-4; clone size: NA; CDR3 protein: CASSLWYRGSTNEKLFF; CDR3 DNA: TGTGCCAGCAGTTTATGGTACAGGGGATCAACTAATGAAAAACTGTTTTTT
D gene: NA; V gene: TRBV2; J gene: TRBJ1-2; clone size: NA; CDR3 protein: CASIGLKGQPYGYTF; CDR3 DNA: TGTGCCAGCATTGGGCTTAAAGGACAGCCCTATGGCTACACCTTC
D gene: NA; V gene: TRBV27; J gene: TRBJ1-4; clone size: NA; CDR3 protein: CASSLTALASEKLFF; CDR3 DNA: TGTGCCAGCAGTTTGACCGCGTTGGCAAGCGAAAAACTGTTTTTT
D gene: TRBD1; V gene: TRBV27; J gene: TRBJ1-5; clone size: NA; CDR3 protein: CASSLWPGGGQPQHF; CDR3 DNA: TGTGCCAGCAGTTTGTGGCCAGGGGGCGGTCAGCCCCAGCATTTT
D gene: NA; V gene: TRBV28; J gene: TRBJ1-2; clone size: NA; CDR3 protein: CASAGSGYGYTF; CDR3 DNA: TGTGCCAGCGCCGGGTCCGGGTATGGCTACACCTTC
D gene: NA; V gene: TRBV2; J gene: TRBJ1-5; clone size: NA; CDR3 protein: CASSRGNQPQHF; CDR3 DNA: TGTGCCAGCAGCAGGGGAAATCAGCCCCAGCATTTT
D gene: NA; V gene: TRBV27; J gene: TRBJ2-7; clone size: once; CDR3 protein: CASSYRAWAVPEQYF; CDR3 DNA: TGTGCCAGCAGTTACCGGGCCTGGGCAGTTCCCGAGCAGTACTTC
D gene: TRBD1; V gene: TRBV28; J gene: TRBJ2-3; clone size: NA; CDR3 protein: CASSLARQGFAQYF; CDR3 DNA: TGTGCCAGCAGTTTAGCCCGACAGGGCTTCGCGCAGTATTTT
D gene: NA; V gene: TRBV6-5; J gene: TRBJ1-4; clone size: NA; CDR3 protein: CASSYFGTTNEKLFF; CDR3 DNA: TGTGCCAGCAGTTACTTCGGAACAACTAATGAAAAACTGTTTTTT
D gene: TRBD2; V gene: TRBV6-1; J gene: TRBJ2-5; clone size: NA; CDR3 protein: CASILTQRGQETQYF; CDR3 DNA: TGTGCCAGCATCCTAACGCAGCGGGGCCAAGAGACCCAGTACTTC
D gene: NA; V gene: TRBV4-1; J gene: TRBJ2-1; clone size: once; CDR3 protein: CASSQGGATRQEVF; CDR3 DNA: TGCGCCAGCAGCCAAGGGGGTGCGACGAGACAGGAGGTCTTC
D gene: NA; V gene: TRBV6-1; J gene: TRBJ1-5; clone size: NA; CDR3 protein: CASSDSRRQPQHF; CDR3 DNA: TGTGCCAGCAGTGACAGTCGGCGTCAGCCCCAGCATTTT
D gene: TRBD2; V gene: TRBV4-1; J gene: TRBJ2-1; clone size: NA; CDR3 protein: CASSQEPWTSGTYNEQFF; CDR3 DNA: TGCGCCAGCAGCCAAGAACCGTGGACTAGCGGAACGTACAATGAGCAGTTCTTC
D gene: TRBD2; V gene: TRBV28; J gene: TRBJ2-7; clone size: NA; CDR3 protein: CASSYLAGVAHEQYF; CDR3 DNA: TGTGCCAGCAGTTATTTAGCGGGAGTAGCACACGAGCAGTACTTC
D gene: NA; V gene: TRBV27; J gene: TRBJ2-7; clone size: NA; CDR3 protein: CASSLLNSYEQYF; CDR3 DNA: TGTGCCAGCAGTTTACTTAACTCCTACGAGCAGTACTTC
D gene: NA; V gene: TRBV6-6; J gene: TRBJ1-1; clone size: few; CDR3 protein: CASSIQWNTEAFF; CDR3 DNA: TGTGCCAGCAGCATTCAGTGGAACACTGAAGCTTTCTTT
D gene: TRBD1; V gene: TRBV5-6; J gene: TRBJ1-5; clone size: NA; CDR3 protein: CASSLGPDRVQPQHF; CDR3 DNA: TGTGCCAGCAGCTTGGGTCCGGACAGGGTTCAGCCCCAGCATTTT
D gene: TRBD2; V gene: TRBV7-6; J gene: TRBJ2-1; clone size: NA; CDR3 protein: CASSLLAGVGNEQFF; CDR3 DNA: TGTGCCAGCAGCTTACTAGCGGGAGTGGGGAATGAGCAGTTCTTC
D gene: TRBD1; V gene: TRBV6-5; J gene: TRBJ2-1; clone size: once; CDR3 protein: CASRRTGGSDEQFF; CDR3 DNA: TGTGCCAGCAGAAGGACAGGGGGATCGGATGAGCAGTTCTTC
D gene: TRBD1; V gene: TRBV6-5; J gene: TRBJ2-1; clone size: NA; CDR3 protein: CASRTGLSEQFF; CDR3 DNA: TGTGCCAGCAGGACAGGGTTGAGTGAGCAGTTCTTC
D gene: TRBD1; V gene: TRBV5-5; J gene: TRBJ2-7; clone size: NA; CDR3 protein: CASSLETGRSNEQYF; CDR3 DNA: TGTGCCAGCAGCTTGGAGACAGGGAGATCGAACGAGCAGTACTTC
D gene: NA; V gene: TRBV2; J gene: TRBJ2-7; clone size: NA; CDR3 protein: CASRSYIAQYF; CDR3 DNA: TGTGCCAGCAGGAGCTATATAGCGCAGTACTTC
D gene: NA; V gene: TRBV5-6; J gene: TRBJ2-5; clone size: NA; CDR3 protein: CASSLQGVETQYF; CDR3 DNA: TGTGCCAGCAGCTTGCAAGGGGTAGAGACCCAGTACTTC
D gene: NA; V gene: TRBV9; J gene: TRBJ2-7; clone size: NA; CDR3 protein: CASSVTTGSYEQYF; CDR3 DNA: TGTGCCAGCAGCGTGACGACGGGCTCCTACGAGCAGTACTTC
D gene: NA; V gene: TRBV7-3; J gene: TRBJ2-2; clone size: NA; CDR3 protein: CASSVDLNTGELFF; CDR3 DNA: TGTGCCAGCAGCGTAGATCTTAACACCGGGGAGCTGTTTTTT
D gene: TRBD1; V gene: TRBV28; J gene: TRBJ1-5; clone size: NA; CDR3 protein: CASNKDRADQPQHF; CDR3 DNA: TGTGCCAGCAATAAAGACAGGGCTGATCAGCCCCAGCATTTT
D gene: TRBD1; V gene: TRBV5-1; J gene: TRBJ2-5; clone size: NA; CDR3 protein: CASSMRTGSGTQYF; CDR3 DNA: TGCGCCAGCAGCATGCGGACAGGGAGTGGGACCCAGTACTTC
D gene: TRBD2; V gene: TRBV7-6; J gene: TRBJ2-5; clone size: NA; CDR3 protein: CASSLGARLAGQETQYF; CDR3 DNA: TGTGCCAGCAGCTTAGGGGCGCGGCTAGCGGGACAAGAGACCCAGTACTTC
D gene: NA; V gene: TRBV5-1; J gene: TRBJ2-1; clone size: NA; CDR3 protein: CASSVDSDGPPFF; CDR3 DNA: TGCGCCAGCAGCGTGGACTCGGACGGTCCGCCGTTCTTC
D gene: NA; V gene: TRBV30; J gene: TRBJ2-2; clone size: once; CDR3 protein: CAWQGQIITGELFF; CDR3 DNA: TGTGCCTGGCAAGGACAGATAATCACCGGGGAGCTGTTTTTT
D gene: TRBD2; V gene: TRBV6-1; J gene: TRBJ2-7; clone size: NA; CDR3 protein: CASSEQGLGFYEQYF; CDR3 DNA: TGTGCCAGCAGTGAGCAGGGACTAGGGTTCTACGAGCAGTACTTC
D gene: TRBD1; V gene: TRBV27; J gene: TRBJ2-7; clone size: NA; CDR3 protein: CASFSGTAYEQYF; CDR3 DNA: TGTGCCAGCTTTTCAGGGACAGCCTACGAGCAGTACTTC
D gene: TRBD1; V gene: TRBV7-9; J gene: TRBJ1-2; clone size: NA; CDR3 protein: CASSTGQNYGYTF; CDR3 DNA: TGTGCCAGCAGCACGGGACAGAACTATGGCTACACCTTC
D gene: TRBD1; V gene: TRBV6-6; J gene: TRBJ1-1; clone size: NA; CDR3 protein: CAIRSQGKTSTEAFF; CDR3 DNA: TGTGCCATCAGATCACAGGGGAAAACGAGCACTGAAGCTTTCTTT
D gene: NA; V gene: TRBV5-1; J gene: TRBJ2-7; clone size: NA; CDR3 protein: CASSDGSGKSSYEQYF; CDR3 DNA: TGCGCCAGCAGCGACGGTTCGGGGAAGAGCTCCTACGAGCAGTACTTC
D gene: TRBD1; V gene: TRBV6-5; J gene: TRBJ1-1; clone size: few; CDR3 protein: CASSSDRGTFF; CDR3 DNA: TGTGCCAGCAGTTCCGACAGGGGTACTTTCTTT
D gene: NA; V gene: TRBV15; J gene: TRBJ2-7; clone size: NA; CDR3 protein: CATSRDLSSYEQYF; CDR3 DNA: TGTGCCACCAGCAGAGATCTAAGTTCCTACGAGCAGTACTTC